The 10 T cell receptor beta chains in this list originate from one sample, sequenced in a study of cytomegalovirus exposure and HLA in healthy donors. The study ran its PCR with 60 Vbeta and 13 Jbeta primers. Sequenced by immunoSEQ multiplex PCR; TCRdb stores in-frame clones only, minus some. The sample comprises over 150,000 clones, roughly 82% of which are singletons, and about 10% rests with the top ten. Sequences were obtained from PBMCs. The receptors stem from a man between 50 and 59 years old in good health and CMV-seropositive.

This sequence joins TRBV28 and TRBJ1-6, with 9 bases aligning to TRBD1. Germline V lookup: CDR1 MDHEN, CDR2 SYDVKM. The length of the CDR3 is 17 residues. J gave up 3 bases and V 4 bases, and 7 bases lay outside the gene matches. The CDR3 DNA reads as TGTGCCAGCAGTTCTACACAGGGGGCGGGCTATAATTCACCCCTCCACTTT. Amino acid sequence: CASSSTQGAGYNSPLHF.

The chain joins TRBV6-4 to TRBJ2-7; maybe TRBD1 (5 bases). Trimming took 6 bases from V and 1 from J, leaving 13 bases between them. The CDR3 extends over 14 amino acids. CDR1 MRHNA and CDR2 SNTAGT come from the germline V gene. The CDR3 bases are TGTGCCAGCAGCCCCTCAGGGAAGTCCTACGAGCAGTACTTC. Amino acids: CASSPSGKSYEQYF.

The chain combines TRBV5-1 with TRBJ2-1; 8 bases match TRBD2. V shed 0 bases and J 3 bases; nucleotides not matched to a gene: 2. The CDR3 consists of 15 residues. Germline V lookup: CDR1 SGHRS, CDR2 YFSETQ. CDR3 loop: CASSLALADYNEQFF. The DNA for the CDR3 is TGCGCCAGCAGCTTGGCACTAGCGGACTACAATGAGCAGTTCTTC.

This clone appeared a few times. The chain employs TRBV5-4 and TRBJ2-3; D might be TRBD2 (6 bases). V lost 10 bases, J lost 3 bases, and 21 bases lay in between. This CDR3 is 15 amino acids long. Germline V gives CDR1 SGHNT, CDR2 YYREEE (reference sequence). The CDR3 loop is CAYLRPGVETDTQYF. CDR3 nucleotides: TGTGCCTACCTCAGGCCGGGAGTGGAGACAGATACGCAGTATTTT.

This sequence joins TRBV6-6 and TRBJ2-7, with a weak D call TRBD1 (5 bases). The CDR3 runs 15 residues. Germline values: CDR1 MNHNY, CDR2 SVGAGI (reference sequence). V was cut by 4 bases and J by 0 bases, with 13 bases left in between. CDR3 in amino acids: CASSSFRGDSYEQYF. CDR3 DNA: TGTGCCAGCAGTTCATTTAGGGGCGACTCCTACGAGCAGTACTTC.

This chain connects TRBV7-3 to TRBJ1-5; 10 nucleotides agree with TRBD1. The junction had 8 bases not matched to a gene; V was cut back by 9 bases and J by 9 bases. Germline-derived CDR1 and CDR2 are SGHTA and FQGTGA. This CDR3 contains 13 residues. The CDR3 here is CARPRDRGWPQHF. The DNA for the CDR3 is TGTGCCAGACCCCGGGACAGGGGTTGGCCCCAGCATTTT.

The chain uses TRBV2 and TRBJ1-2, with 7 bases matching TRBD1. The CDR3 spans 17 residues. Trimming at V came to 5 bases and at J to 5 bases, leaving 17 bases not matched to a gene. Germline V gene lookup returns CDR1 SNHLY and CDR2 FYNNEI. The CDR3 reads CASSRNPPEQGTYGYTF. The CDR3 bases are TGTGCCAGCAGTCGAAACCCGCCCGAACAGGGGACTTATGGCTACACCTTC.

V gene TRBV29-1 combines with J gene TRBJ2-1; 11 nucleotides match TRBD1. Germline trimming cut 6 bases from V and 4 bases from J; bases unmatched to any gene: 8. Germline assignment: CDR1 SQVTM and CDR2 ANQGSEA. The CDR3 totals 15 residues. The CDR3 loop is CSVLPGQGDYNEQFF. In DNA form, the CDR3 reads TGCAGCGTATTACCGGGACAGGGGGATTACAATGAGCAGTTCTTC.

This chain joins TRBV9 and TRBJ2-5; 7 nucleotides line up with TRBD1. CDR1 and CDR2 from the germline V gene are SGDLS and YYNGEE. Germline trimming cut 0 bases from V and 1 base from J; bases unmatched to any gene: 3. The CDR3 has 15 residues. CDR3 in amino acids: CASSVGQGSQETQYF. The CDR3 DNA follows: TGTGCCAGCAGCGTAGGACAGGGAAGCCAAGAGACCCAGTACTTC.

This clone was seen only a few times. For the CDR3, the DNA is TGTGCCAGCAGTGCCTACAGGGGTGGCAATGAGCAGTTCTTC. This sequence encodes CASSAYRGGNEQFF. The gene calls are TRBV6-5 and TRBJ2-1; TRBD1 matches at 7 bases. The CDR3 spans 14 residues. Per germline, CDR1 MNHEY and CDR2 SVGAGI. With V trimmed by 5 bases and J by 6 bases, 7 bases remained unmatched.